The entry that follows covers one TCR beta chain sequence. Likely a read error: the CDR3 ends without its conserved phenylalanine or tryptophan. This entry comes from a study of identical twins. The length of the CDR3 is 15 residues. J was trimmed by 2 bases and V by 7 bases; bases with no gene match: 9. TCRdb ran MiXCR on the 5' RACE reads and lists one entry per CDR3 protein. Here the sample spans roughly 1.6 million distinct CDR3 sequences, about 32% being singletons. The receptor comes from a newborn girl in good health. This chain links TRBV12-3 or TRBV12-4 with TRBJ2-3; 7 bases are shared with TRBD2. Sequenced sample: cord blood. CDR3 amino acids: CASTIRGEITDTQYS. In DNA, the CDR3 is TGTGCCAGCACCATTCGGGGGGAAATCACAGATACGCAGTATTCT.